The 10 T cell receptor beta chains reported below all come from one sample, sequenced in a study of OX40 agonist ivuxolimab in advanced cancers. Data came from immunoSEQ multiplex PCR; TCRdb stores just in-frame clones and leaves some out. The sample shows roughly 90,000 clones, approximately 90% of them seen only once. Sequencing used CD4+ or CD8+ T cells sorted from blood, obtained in a trial of the OX40 agonist ivuxolimab. These receptor sequences come from an adult with an advanced solid tumor such as melanoma, head and neck, liver or kidney cancer.

The chain links TRBV5-4 to TRBJ1-1, with D unclear. The germline V gene has CDR1 SGHNT and CDR2 YYREEE (reference sequence). V was clipped by 2 bases and J by 3 bases, with 11 bases between them. The CDR3 sequence is 14 residues long. The CDR3 DNA reads as TGTGCCAGCAGCTTAGTTGATCGGGACACTGAAGCTTTCTTT. It translates to CASSLVDRDTEAFF.

The chain has TRBV27 and TRBJ2-7, with D tentatively TRBD2 (5 bases). The V end was cut by 8 bases, the J end by 8 bases, with 16 bases between. CDR1 is MNHEY and CDR2 is SMNVEV in the germline V gene (reference sequence). The CDR3 contains 12 residues. The CDR3 bases are TGTGCCAGCCGCCGGGGTGACGGGCAGCAGTACTTC. Its translation is CASRRGDGQQYF.

This chain uses TRBV7-9 with TRBJ1-2; D might be TRBD1 (6 bases). CDR3 length: 15 amino acids. Germline CDR1 reads SEHNR; CDR2 reads FQNEAQ (reference sequence). V lost 4 bases to trimming and J lost 4 bases, with 16 bases between them. CDR3 nucleotides: TGTGCCAGCAGCTCAACAGTGGAGGGGGGCTATGGCTACACCTTC. It codes for CASSSTVEGGYGYTF.

The genes are TRBV4-2 and TRBJ2-3; perhaps TRBD2 as D (7 bases). Germline CDR1 LGHNA, CDR2 YNFKEQ. The V end was cut by 0 bases, the J end by 2 bases, with 12 bases between. The CDR3 is made up of 16 amino acids. CDR3 region: CASSQERGGDTDTQYF. The CDR3 DNA reads TGTGCCAGCAGCCAAGAACGAGGGGGGGACACAGATACGCAGTATTTT.

The J gene is TRBJ2-1, the V gene TRBV7-2, with 10 bases identical to TRBD1. The CDR3 runs 18 residues. Trimming removed 7 bases from V and 1 base from J; junction bases left unmatched: 13. The germline CDR1 and CDR2 sequences are SGHTA and FQGNSA. CDR3 nucleotide sequence: TGTGCCAGCATCGGCCCACTACCGGGACAGGGGTCCTACAATGAGCAGTTCTTC. Encoded protein: CASIGPLPGQGSYNEQFF.

The chain joins TRBV10-3 to TRBJ2-2, with D uncertain. Germline lookup yields CDR1 ENHRY and CDR2 SYGVKD. The CDR3 extends over 14 amino acids. V was cut by 3 bases and J by 0 bases, with 5 bases left in between. The CDR3 DNA reads as TGTGCCATCAGTGACTTAGCGAACACCGGGGAGCTGTTTTTT. Its protein product is CAISDLANTGELFF.

The rearrangement uses TRBV7-2 and TRBJ2-7; tentative D call: TRBD1 (5 bases). Germline V CDR1 and CDR2: SGHTA, FQGNSA. The CDR3 loop spans 12 amino acids. V lost 5 bases to trimming and J lost 6 bases, with 11 bases between them. The CDR3 loop is CASSEQVGEQYF. Written as DNA, the CDR3 is TGTGCCAGCAGCGAACAGGTCGGCGAGCAGTACTTC.

The chain employs TRBV6-5 and TRBJ2-2; 9 bases are a match to TRBD1. The CDR3 is made up of 15 amino acids. The V and J ends lost 6 bases and 4 bases, in that order; junction bases with no gene match: 6. CDR1 is MNHEY, CDR2 SVGAGI, per germline. The CDR3 spells CASRSGTGITGELFF. CDR3 nucleotides: TGTGCCAGCAGGTCCGGGACAGGGATCACCGGGGAGCTGTTTTTT.

The gene calls are TRBV11-2 and TRBJ2-1; D may be TRBD2 (6 bases). This CDR3 is built from 15 residues. The germline CDR1 and CDR2 sequences are SGHAT and FQNNGV. Trimming took off 5 bases at V and 4 bases at J, with 15 bases between the two ends. CDR3 amino acids: CASSQRVGGYNEQFF. As DNA, the CDR3 is TGTGCCAGCAGCCAACGCGTTGGAGGGTACAATGAGCAGTTCTTC.

The chain carries TRBV7-8 and TRBJ1-3; D remains ambiguous. Per the germline V gene, CDR1 is SGHVS and CDR2 is FQNEAQ. With 5 bases removed from V and 0 bases from J, the gap between germline ends came to 14 bases. The CDR3 sequence is 16 residues long. The CDR3 loop is CASSPGGLPSGNTIYF. The CDR3 DNA follows: TGTGCCAGCAGCCCAGGAGGGTTACCCTCTGGAAACACCATATATTTT.